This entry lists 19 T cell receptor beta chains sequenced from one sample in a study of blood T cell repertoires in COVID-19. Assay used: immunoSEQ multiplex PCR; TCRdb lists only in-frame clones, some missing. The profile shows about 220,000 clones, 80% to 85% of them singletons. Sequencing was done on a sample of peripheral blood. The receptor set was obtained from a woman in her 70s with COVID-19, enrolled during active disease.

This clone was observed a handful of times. The CDR3 DNA is TGTGCCAGCGGCCGAGGGGGACTAGCGGGAGGAGAGACCCAGTACTTC. It encodes CASGRGGLAGGETQYF. This chain joins TRBV7-8 and TRBJ2-5; the match to TRBD2 covers 15 bases. Germline CDR1 and CDR2: SGHVS and FQNEAQ. The ends lost 8 bases at V and 4 bases at J; junction bases unmatched: 8. This CDR3 region has 16 residues.

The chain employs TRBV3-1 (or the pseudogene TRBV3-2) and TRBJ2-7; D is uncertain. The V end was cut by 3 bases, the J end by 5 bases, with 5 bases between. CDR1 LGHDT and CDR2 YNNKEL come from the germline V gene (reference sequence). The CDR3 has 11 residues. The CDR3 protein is CASSQSDEQYF. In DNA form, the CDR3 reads TGTGCCAGCAGCCAGAGCGACGAGCAGTACTTC.

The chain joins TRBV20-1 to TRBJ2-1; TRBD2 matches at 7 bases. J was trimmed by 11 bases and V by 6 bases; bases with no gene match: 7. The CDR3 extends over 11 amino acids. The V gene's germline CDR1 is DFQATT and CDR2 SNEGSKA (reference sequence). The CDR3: CSALGGGKQFF. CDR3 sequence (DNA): TGCAGTGCCCTTGGGGGAGGGAAGCAGTTCTTC.

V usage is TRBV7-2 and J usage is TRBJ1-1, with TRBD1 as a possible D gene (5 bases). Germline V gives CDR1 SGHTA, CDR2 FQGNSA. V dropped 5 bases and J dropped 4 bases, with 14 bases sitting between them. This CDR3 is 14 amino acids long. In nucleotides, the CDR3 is TGTGCCAGCAGCCCTCGACAGCGGGGCACTGAAGCTTTCTTT. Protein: CASSPRQRGTEAFF.

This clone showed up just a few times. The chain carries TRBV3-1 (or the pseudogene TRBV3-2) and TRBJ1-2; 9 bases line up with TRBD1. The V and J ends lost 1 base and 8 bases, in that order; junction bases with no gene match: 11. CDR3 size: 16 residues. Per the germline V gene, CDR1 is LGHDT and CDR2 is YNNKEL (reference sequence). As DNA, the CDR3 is TGTGCCAGCAGCCAAGGTGTGACAGGGGGACGGGGCGGCTACACCTTC. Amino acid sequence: CASSQGVTGGRGGYTF.

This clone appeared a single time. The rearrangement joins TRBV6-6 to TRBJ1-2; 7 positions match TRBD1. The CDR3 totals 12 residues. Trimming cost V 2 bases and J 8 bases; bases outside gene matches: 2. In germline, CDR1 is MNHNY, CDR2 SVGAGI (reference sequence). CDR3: CASSYGDSGYTF. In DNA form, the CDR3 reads TGTGCCAGCAGTTACGGGGACAGCGGCTACACCTTC.

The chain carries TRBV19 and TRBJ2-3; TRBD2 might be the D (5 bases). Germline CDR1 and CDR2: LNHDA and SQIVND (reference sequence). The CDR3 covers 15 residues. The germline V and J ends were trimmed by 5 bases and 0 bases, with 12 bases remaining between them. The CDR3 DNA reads TGTGCCAGTAGTGACTCGGGGTACAGCACAGATACGCAGTATTTT. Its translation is CASSDSGYSTDTQYF.

The CDR3 nucleotides are TGTGCCACCAGCAGAGATCCCTCCCCTAGCGGCGGCTACGAGCAGTACTTC. This encodes CATSRDPSPSGGYEQYF. The rearrangement links TRBV15 to TRBJ2-7; 7 positions match TRBD2. CDR3 size: 17 residues. V dropped 0 bases and J dropped 3; count of bases not matched to a gene: 11. Per germline, CDR1 LNHNV and CDR2 YYDKDF (reference sequence). Filled out from reference TRBV15 and TRBJ2-7, the complete variable domain reads DAMVIQNPRYQVTQFGKPVTLSCSQTLNHNVMYWYQQKSSQAPKLLFHYYDKDFNNEADTPDNFQSRRPNTSFCFLDIRSPGLGDTAMYLCATSRDPSPSGGYEQYFGPGTRLTVT.

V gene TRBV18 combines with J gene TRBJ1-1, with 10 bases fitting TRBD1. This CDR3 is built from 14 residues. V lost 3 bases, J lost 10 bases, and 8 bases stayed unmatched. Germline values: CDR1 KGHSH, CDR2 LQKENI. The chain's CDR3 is CASSPRQGAEGAFF. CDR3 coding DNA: TGTGCCAGCTCACCTCGACAGGGGGCTGAGGGAGCTTTCTTT.

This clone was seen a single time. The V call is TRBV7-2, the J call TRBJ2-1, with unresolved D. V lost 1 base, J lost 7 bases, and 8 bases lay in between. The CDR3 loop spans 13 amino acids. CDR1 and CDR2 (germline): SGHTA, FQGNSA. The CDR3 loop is CASSLVRVNEQFF. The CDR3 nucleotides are TGTGCCAGCAGCTTAGTTCGCGTAAATGAGCAGTTCTTC.

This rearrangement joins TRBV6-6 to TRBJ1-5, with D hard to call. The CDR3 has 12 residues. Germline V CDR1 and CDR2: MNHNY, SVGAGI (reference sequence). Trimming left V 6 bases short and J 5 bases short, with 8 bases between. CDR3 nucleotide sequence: TGTGCCAGCAGCAGGACTGATCAGCCCCAGCATTTT. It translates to CASSRTDQPQHF.

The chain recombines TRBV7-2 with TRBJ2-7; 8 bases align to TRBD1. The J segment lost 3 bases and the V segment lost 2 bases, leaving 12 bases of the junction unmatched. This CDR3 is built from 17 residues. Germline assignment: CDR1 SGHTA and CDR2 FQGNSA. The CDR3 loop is CASSLKGTGDKLYEQYF. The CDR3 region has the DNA TGTGCCAGCAGCTTAAAGGGGACAGGAGACAAACTCTACGAGCAGTACTTC. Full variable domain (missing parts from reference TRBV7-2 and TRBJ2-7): GAGVSQSPSNKVTEKGKDVELRCDPISGHTALYWYRQSLGQGLEFLIYFQGNSAPDKSGLPSDRFSAERTGGSVSTLTIQRTQQEDSAVYLCASSLKGTGDKLYEQYFGPGTRLTVT.

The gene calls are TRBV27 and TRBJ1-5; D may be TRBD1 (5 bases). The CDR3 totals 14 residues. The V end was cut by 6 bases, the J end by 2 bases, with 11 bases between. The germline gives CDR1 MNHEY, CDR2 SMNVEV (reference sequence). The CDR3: CASSRAGGNQPQHF. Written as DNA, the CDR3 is TGTGCCAGCAGCCGAGCGGGGGGCAATCAGCCCCAGCATTTT.

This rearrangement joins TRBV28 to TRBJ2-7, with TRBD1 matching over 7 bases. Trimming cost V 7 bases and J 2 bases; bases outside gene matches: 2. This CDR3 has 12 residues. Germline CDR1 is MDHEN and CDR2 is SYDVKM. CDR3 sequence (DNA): TGTGCCAGCAACCAGGGGGCCTACGAGCAGTACTTC. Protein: CASNQGAYEQYF. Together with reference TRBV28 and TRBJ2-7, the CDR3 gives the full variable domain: DVKVTQSSRYLVKRTGEKVFLECVQDMDHENMFWYRQDPGLGLRLIYFSYDVKMKEKGDIPEGYSVSREKKERFSLILESASTNQTSMYLCASNQGAYEQYFGPGTRLTVT.

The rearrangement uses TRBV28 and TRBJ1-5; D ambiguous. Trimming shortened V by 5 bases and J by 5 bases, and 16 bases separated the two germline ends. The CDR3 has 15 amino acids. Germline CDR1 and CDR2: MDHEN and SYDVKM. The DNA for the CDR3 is TGTGCCAGCAGTCCACCCCCTGCGGGTTATCAGCCCCAGCATTTT. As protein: CASSPPPAGYQPQHF.

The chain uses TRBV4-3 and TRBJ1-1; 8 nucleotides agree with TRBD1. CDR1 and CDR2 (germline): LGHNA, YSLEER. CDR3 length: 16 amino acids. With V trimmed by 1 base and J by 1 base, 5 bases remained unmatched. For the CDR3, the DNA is TGCGCCAGCAGCCAAGCCGGGGACAGGCAGAACACTGAAGCTTTCTTT. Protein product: CASSQAGDRQNTEAFF.

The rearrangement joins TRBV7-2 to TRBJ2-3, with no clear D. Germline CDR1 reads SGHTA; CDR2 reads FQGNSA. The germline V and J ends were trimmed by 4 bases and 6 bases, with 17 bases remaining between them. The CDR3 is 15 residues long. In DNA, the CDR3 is TGTGCCAGCAGCTCCCCAACGCCCGGTATGGATACGCAGTATTTT. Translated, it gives CASSSPTPGMDTQYF.

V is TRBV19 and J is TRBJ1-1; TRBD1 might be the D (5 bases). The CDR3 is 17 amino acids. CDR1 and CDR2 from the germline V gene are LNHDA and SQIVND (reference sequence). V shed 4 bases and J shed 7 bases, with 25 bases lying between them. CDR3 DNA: TGTGCCAGTAGTAGATTGAGTGCTGACAGCTCCTGGTATGAAGCTTTCTTT. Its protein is CASSRLSADSSWYEAFF.

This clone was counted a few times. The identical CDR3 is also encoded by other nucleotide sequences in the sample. CDR3 in amino acids: CATSGTGGDYGYTF. Here the CDR3 DNA reads TGTGCCACCAGTGGTACAGGGGGAGACTATGGCTACACCTTC. The V gene is TRBV24-1, the J gene TRBJ1-2, with 8 bases lining up with TRBD1. Germline CDR1 reads KGHDR; CDR2 reads SFDVKD. Trimming took 5 bases from V and 3 from J; bases not matched to a gene: 4. The CDR3 has 14 amino acids.